The entry below gives a single T cell receptor (beta chain) sequence along with its context. Its target is not known. The treatment was: about 20 received Ad26.COV2.S at low or high dose, single or two shots; 5 received placebo; per-sample allocation not given. Each sample was drawn 63 days after the first injection (of vaccine or placebo). Aged 18-55 years, donor was enrolled in Boston in the early 2020s. Sequencing was performed with immunoSEQ multiplex PCR; in TCRdb, only in-frame clones are kept and a portion is missing. The data hold more than 400,000 clones, with about 90% observed a single time. This specimen belongs to a study of Ad26.COV2.S vaccination and SARS-CoV-2 variants. Overall study context: Dosing was one shot or two shots 56 days apart.

Study-wide findings and caveats: Total T cell responses, in the TCR breadth and depth analyses, may have been underestimated.

This sequence was found in a person aged 18-65 years who received the Ad26.COV2.S COVID-19 vaccine or a placebo. The source material was peripheral blood, sampled in a trial of Ad26.COV2.S vaccine versus placebo.

The CDR3 DNA is TGTGCCAGCAGTTCGGGACAGAGGATACGGAATCAGCCCCAGCATTTT. Translation gives CASSSGQRIRNQPQHF. The chain carries TRBV28 and TRBJ1-5, with 7 nucleotides matching TRBD1. The germline V gene has CDR1 MDHEN and CDR2 SYDVKM. The CDR3 covers 16 residues. The V and J ends lost 4 bases and 4 bases, in that order; junction bases with no gene match: 10.